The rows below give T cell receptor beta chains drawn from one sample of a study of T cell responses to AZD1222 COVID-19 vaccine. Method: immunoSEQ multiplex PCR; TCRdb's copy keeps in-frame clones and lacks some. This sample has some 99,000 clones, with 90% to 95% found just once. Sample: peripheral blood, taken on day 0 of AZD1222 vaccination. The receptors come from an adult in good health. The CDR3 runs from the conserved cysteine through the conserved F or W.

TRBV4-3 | CASTYSTEANYGYTF
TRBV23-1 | CASSRPPGQTCYGYTF
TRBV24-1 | CATSDADREQFF
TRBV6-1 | CASSETLNTEAFF
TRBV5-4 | CASSLAWARTDTQYF
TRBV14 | CASSQHPVDGYTF
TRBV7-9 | CASSLGSGGADSNQPQHF
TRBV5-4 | CASSRDFGSYNEQFF
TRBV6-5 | CASSYGQVYGYTF
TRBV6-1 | CASSDRQISIYEQYF
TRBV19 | CASSILAEGGADTQYF
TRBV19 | CASSITGTGGADTQYF
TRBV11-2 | CASSLGYGDEQYF
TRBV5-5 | CASSPSPGREGGYTF
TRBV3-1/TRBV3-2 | CASSQVQGGYTF
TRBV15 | CATSYMGDYGYTF
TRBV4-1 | CASSPHGGASYGYTF
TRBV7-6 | CASSLGTGGMNTEAFF
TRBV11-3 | CASSRGQGWTEAFF
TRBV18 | CASSWDSRTGNTIYF
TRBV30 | CAWQEGDGYTF
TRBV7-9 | CASSSLPRGELFF
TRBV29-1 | CSVGGNNQPQHF
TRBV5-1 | CASSAGGAGNSPLHF
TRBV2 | CASSEGLPGSNQPQHF
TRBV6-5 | CASSLTVGGEKLFF
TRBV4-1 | CASSPTGNREKLFF
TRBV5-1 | CASSYQMTGYEQYF
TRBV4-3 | CASSPRWQLGGNTIYF
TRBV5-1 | CASSLQGSVYTF
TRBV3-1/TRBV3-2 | CASSQVGSAQYF
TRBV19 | CASSIGPGQGVEQYF
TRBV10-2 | CASSERQGVGNTIYF
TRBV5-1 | CASSLEGSNQPQHF
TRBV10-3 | CAISAGRNSGNTIYF
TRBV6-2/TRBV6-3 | CASSKPGGLNYGYTF
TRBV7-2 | CASSPGTGIYGYTF
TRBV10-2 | CASTPQRGGNTEAFF
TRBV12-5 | CASGLRVAGPYSYEQYF
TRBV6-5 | CASSYGGLGNTEAFF
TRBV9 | CASSVVGSGANVLTF
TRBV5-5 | CASSWTENYGYTF
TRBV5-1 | CASSLGTQDYTF
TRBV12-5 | CASGSNSGGQLYNEQFF
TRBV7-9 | CASNELGGEGNTIYF
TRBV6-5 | CASSFDRSSGNTIYF
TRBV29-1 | CSTKEETQYF
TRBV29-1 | CSVLTGSNTEAFF
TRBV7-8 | CASSFLNIQYF
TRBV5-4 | CASSLQGTGSPLHF
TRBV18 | CASSPPTGRGLGTEAFF